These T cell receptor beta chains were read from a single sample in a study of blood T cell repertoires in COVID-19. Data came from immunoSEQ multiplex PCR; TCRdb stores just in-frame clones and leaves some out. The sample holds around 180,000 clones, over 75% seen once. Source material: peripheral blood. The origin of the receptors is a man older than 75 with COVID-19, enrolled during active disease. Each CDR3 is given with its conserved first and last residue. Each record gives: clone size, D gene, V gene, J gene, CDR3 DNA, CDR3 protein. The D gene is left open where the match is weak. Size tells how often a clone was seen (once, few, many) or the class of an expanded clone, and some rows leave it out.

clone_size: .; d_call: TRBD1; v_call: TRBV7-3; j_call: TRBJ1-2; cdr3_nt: TGTGCCAGCAGCCTCGGGACAGGCTATGGCTACACCTTC; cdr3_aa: CASSLGTGYGYTF
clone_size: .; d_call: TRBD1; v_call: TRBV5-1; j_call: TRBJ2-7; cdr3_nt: TGCGCCAGCAGCTTGTCACAGGGGGCAGGGGAGCAGTACTTC; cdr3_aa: CASSLSQGAGEQYF
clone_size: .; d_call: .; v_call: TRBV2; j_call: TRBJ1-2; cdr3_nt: TGTGCCAGCAGTGAAAGGGGTGTGGATGGCTACACCTTC; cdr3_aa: CASSERGVDGYTF
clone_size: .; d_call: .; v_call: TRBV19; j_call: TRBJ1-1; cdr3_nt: TGTGCCACCATCCAGGTAGGGGCCAGCACTGAAGCTTTCTTT; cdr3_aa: CATIQVGASTEAFF
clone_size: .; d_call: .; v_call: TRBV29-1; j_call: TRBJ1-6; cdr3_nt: TGCAGCGTCGGGGACACCTATTCACCCCTCCACTTT; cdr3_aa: CSVGDTYSPLHF
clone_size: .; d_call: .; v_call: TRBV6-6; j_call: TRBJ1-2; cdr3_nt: TGTGCCAGCAGTCTCAGCGACAGGTTGGCCAACGGCTACACCTTC; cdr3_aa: CASSLSDRLANGYTF
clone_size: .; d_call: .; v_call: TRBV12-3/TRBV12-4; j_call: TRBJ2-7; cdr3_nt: TGTGCCAGCACCCTACAGGGTTCCTACGAGCAGTACTTC; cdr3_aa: CASTLQGSYEQYF
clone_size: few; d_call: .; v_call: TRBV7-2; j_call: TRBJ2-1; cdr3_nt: TGTGCCAGCAGCCCCAAACTAGGGGGCTACAATGAGCAGTTCTTC; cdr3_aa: CASSPKLGGYNEQFF
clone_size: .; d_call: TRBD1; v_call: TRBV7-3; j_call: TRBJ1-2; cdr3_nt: TGTGCCAGCAGCCCAGGGCCTACAGGGGGCTATGGCTACACCTTC; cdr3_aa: CASSPGPTGGYGYTF
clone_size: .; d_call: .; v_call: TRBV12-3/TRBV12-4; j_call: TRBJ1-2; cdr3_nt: TGTGCCAGCAGTTTAAACAGGAAATATGGCTACACCTTC; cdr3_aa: CASSLNRKYGYTF
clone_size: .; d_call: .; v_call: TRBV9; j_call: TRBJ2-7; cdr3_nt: TGTGCCAGCAGCGTAGTGGGGGGCGAGCAGTACTTC; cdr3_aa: CASSVVGGEQYF
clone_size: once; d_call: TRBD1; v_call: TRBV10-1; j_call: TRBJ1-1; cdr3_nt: TGCGCCAGCAGCACCAGCCGGGACAGGGACCGAGACACTGAAGCTTTCTTT; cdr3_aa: CASSTSRDRDRDTEAFF
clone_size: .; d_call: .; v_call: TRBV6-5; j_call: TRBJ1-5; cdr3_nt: TGTGCCAGCAGCGTATATAGCAATCAGCCCCAGCATTTT; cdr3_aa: CASSVYSNQPQHF
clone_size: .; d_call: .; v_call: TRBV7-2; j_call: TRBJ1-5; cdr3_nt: TGTGCCAGCAGCTTGGGGGCATACGGGAGCAATCAGCCCCAGCATTTT; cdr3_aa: CASSLGAYGSNQPQHF
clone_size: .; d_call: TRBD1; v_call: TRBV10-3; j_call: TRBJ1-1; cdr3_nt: TGTGCCATCAGTGTGGAACAGGGGAGAGGGGCTTTCTTT; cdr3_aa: CAISVEQGRGAFF
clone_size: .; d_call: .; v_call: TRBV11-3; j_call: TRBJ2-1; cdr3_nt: TGTGCCAGCAGCCTCCGGGACTCCCCAGGCGGTGAGCAGTTCTTC; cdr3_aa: CASSLRDSPGGEQFF
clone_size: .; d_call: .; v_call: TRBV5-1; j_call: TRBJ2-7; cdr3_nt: TGCGCCAGCAGCTTGGGGGGCAGTTCCTACGAGCAGTACTTC; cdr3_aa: CASSLGGSSYEQYF
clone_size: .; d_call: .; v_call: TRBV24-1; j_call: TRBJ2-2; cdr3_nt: TGTGCCACCAGTGATGCAGGGGCGAACACCGGGGAGCTGTTTTTT; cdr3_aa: CATSDAGANTGELFF
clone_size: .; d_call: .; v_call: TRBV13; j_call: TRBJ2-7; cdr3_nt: TGTGCCAGCAGCCTGTTTGGACAGAACTACGAGCAGTACTTC; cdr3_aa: CASSLFGQNYEQYF
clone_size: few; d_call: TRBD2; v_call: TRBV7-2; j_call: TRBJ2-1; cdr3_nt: TGTGCCAGCAGCTTAGGGACTAGCGGGGTGAATGAGCAGTTCTTC; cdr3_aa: CASSLGTSGVNEQFF
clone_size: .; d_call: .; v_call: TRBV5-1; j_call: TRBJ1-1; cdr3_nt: TGCGCCAGCAGCTTGGACACAAAGAACACTGAAGCTTTCTTT; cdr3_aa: CASSLDTKNTEAFF
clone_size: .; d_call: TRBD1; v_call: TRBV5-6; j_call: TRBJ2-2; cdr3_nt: TGTGCCAGCAGCTTGGAAGGGACAGGGAACACCGGGGAGCTGTTTTTT; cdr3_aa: CASSLEGTGNTGELFF
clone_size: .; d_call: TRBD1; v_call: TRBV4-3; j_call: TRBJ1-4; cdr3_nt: TGCGCCAGCAGCCCCGGACAGGCAAATGAAAAACTGTTTTTT; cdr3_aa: CASSPGQANEKLFF
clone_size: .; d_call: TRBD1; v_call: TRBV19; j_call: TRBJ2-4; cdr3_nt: TGTGCCAGTAAAATCCCGGGACAGGGGTTGGGGGCCAAAAACATTCAGTACTTC; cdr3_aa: CASKIPGQGLGAKNIQYF
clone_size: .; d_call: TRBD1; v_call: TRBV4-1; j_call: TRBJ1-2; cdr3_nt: TGCGCCAGCAGCCAAACAGGGGGCGTGAACTATGGCTACACCTTC; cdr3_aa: CASSQTGGVNYGYTF
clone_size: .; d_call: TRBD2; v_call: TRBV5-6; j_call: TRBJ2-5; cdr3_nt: TGTGCCAGCAGCTCCGTAGCGGGGGGGCAGGATGAGACCCAGTACTTC; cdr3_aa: CASSSVAGGQDETQYF
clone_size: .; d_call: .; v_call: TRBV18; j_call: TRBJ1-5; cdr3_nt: TGTGCCAGCTCACCGGAAAGGGGGAACAGCATCCAGCATTTT; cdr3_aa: CASSPERGNSIQHF
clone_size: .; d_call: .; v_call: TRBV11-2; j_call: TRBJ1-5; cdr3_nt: TGTGCCAGCAGTTCCTCAGGGGGCAATCAGCCCCAGCATTTT; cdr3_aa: CASSSSGGNQPQHF
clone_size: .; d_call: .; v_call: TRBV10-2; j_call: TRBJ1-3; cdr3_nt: TGCGCCAGCAGTGCAGGGTACGGAAACACCATATATTTT; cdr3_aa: CASSAGYGNTIYF
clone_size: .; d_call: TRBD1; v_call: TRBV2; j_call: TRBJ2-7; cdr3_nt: TGTGCCAGCAGTGAAGCGGACAGGGGGCCCTACGAGCAGTACTTC; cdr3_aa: CASSEADRGPYEQYF
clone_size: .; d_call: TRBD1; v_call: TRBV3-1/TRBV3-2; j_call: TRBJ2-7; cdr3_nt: TGTGCCAGTGGGGACAGGACCTCCTACGAGCAGTACTTC; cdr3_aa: CASGDRTSYEQYF
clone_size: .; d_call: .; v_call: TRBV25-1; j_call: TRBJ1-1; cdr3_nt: TGTGCCAGCGGGAAAACAGGGAGTAGGCGGACTGAAGCTTTCTTT; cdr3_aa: CASGKTGSRRTEAFF
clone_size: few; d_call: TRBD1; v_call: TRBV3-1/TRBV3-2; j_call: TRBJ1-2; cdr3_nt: TGTGCCAGCAGCCAAGAGGAGGGGGCTAGGGGCTACACCTTC; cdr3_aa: CASSQEEGARGYTF
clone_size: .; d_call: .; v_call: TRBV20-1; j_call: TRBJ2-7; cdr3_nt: TGCAGTGGGACAGTCTCCTACGAGCAGTACTTC; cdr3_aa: CSGTVSYEQYF
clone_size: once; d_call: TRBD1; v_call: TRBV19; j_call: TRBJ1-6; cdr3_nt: TGTGCCAGTAGTATAGATGGACAGGGGAATTCACCCCTCCACTTT; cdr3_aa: CASSIDGQGNSPLHF
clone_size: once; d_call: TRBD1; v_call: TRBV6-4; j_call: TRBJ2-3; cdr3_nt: TGTGCCAGCAGCTCACAGGGGGACACGCAGTATTTT; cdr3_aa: CASSSQGDTQYF
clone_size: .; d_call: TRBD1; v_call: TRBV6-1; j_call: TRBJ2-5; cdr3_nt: TGTGCCAGCAGTGAGTTTTGGACAGGCGGGACCCAGTACTTC; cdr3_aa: CASSEFWTGGTQYF
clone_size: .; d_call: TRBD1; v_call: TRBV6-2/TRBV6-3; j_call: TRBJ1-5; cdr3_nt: TGTGCCAGCAGTTATAGAGACAGGGGTAATCAGCCCCAGCATTTT; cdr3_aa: CASSYRDRGNQPQHF
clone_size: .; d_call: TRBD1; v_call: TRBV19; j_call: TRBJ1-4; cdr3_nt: TGTGCCAGTAGTCCGACAGGGTTCGGTGAAAAACTGTTTTTT; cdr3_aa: CASSPTGFGEKLFF
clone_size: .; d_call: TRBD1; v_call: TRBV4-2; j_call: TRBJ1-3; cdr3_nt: TGTGCCAGCAGCCAAGACGGGACAGTCTCTGGAAACACCATATATTTT; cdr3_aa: CASSQDGTVSGNTIYF
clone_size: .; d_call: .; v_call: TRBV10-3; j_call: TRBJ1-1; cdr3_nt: TGTGCCATCAGTGAGACAGGGCGTACTGAAGCTTTCTTT; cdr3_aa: CAISETGRTEAFF
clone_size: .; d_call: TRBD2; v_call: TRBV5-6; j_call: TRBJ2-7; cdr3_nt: TGTGCCAGCAGCTTGCAGCGGGGAGGCGAGCAGTACTTC; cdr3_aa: CASSLQRGGEQYF
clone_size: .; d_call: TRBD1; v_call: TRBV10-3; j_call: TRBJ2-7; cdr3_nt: TGTGCCATCAGTGAGCCGGGACAGGGGGCACCCTACGAGCAGTACTTC; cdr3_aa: CAISEPGQGAPYEQYF
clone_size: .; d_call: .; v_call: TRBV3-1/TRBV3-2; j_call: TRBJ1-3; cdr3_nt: TGTGCCAGCAGCCAAGATCTAAGTCCTGGAAACACCATATATTTT; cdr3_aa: CASSQDLSPGNTIYF
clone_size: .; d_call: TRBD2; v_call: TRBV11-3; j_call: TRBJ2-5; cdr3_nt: TGTGCCAGCAGCAGCTTCGGGGGGGCATATGAGACCCAGTACTTC; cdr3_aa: CASSSFGGAYETQYF
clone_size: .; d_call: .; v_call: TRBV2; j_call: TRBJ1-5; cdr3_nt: TGTGCCAGCAGGCGGGCAAGCCAGCCCCAGCATTTT; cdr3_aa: CASRRASQPQHF
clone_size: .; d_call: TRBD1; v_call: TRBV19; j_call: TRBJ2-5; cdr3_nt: TGTGCCAGTAGTCCCAATGGACAGGGTGCGGTGGAGACCCAGTACTTC; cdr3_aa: CASSPNGQGAVETQYF
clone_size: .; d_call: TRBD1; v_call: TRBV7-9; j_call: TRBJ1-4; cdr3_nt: TGTGCCAGCAGCAAACAGGGGGCCCAGGAAAAACTGTTTTTT; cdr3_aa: CASSKQGAQEKLFF
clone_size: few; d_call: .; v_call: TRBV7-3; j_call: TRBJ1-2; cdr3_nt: TGTGCCAGCAGCTTAGTTGGCGGCAGCCTCTATGGCTACACCTTC; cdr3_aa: CASSLVGGSLYGYTF
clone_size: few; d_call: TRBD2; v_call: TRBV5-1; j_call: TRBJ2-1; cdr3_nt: TGCGCCACCAGAGGGTCGGGGGGTAGGAATGAGCAGTTCTTC; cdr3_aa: CATRGSGGRNEQFF
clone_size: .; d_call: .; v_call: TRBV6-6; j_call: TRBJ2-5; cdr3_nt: TGTGCCAGCAGCCCCGGCCAAGAGACCCAGTACTTC; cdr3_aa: CASSPGQETQYF
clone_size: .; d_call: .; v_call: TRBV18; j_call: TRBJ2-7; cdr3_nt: TGTGCCAGCTCACCACCTTCGACAGTATCCGCCGAGCAGTACTTC; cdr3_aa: CASSPPSTVSAEQYF
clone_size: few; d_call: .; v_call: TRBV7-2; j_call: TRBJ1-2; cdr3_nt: TGTGCCAGCAGCTTACCGGGACTCGGAAACTATGGCTACACCTTC; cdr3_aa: CASSLPGLGNYGYTF
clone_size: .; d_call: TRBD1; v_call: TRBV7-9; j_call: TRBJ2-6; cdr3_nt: TGTGCCAGTAGGGGGCAAGGGGGCTCTGGGGCCAACGTCCTGACTTTC; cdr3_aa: CASRGQGGSGANVLTF
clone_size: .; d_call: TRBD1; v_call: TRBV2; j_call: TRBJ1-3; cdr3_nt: TGTGCCAGCACCCTGACAGGGGACTTCCTGCACACCATATATTTT; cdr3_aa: CASTLTGDFLHTIYF